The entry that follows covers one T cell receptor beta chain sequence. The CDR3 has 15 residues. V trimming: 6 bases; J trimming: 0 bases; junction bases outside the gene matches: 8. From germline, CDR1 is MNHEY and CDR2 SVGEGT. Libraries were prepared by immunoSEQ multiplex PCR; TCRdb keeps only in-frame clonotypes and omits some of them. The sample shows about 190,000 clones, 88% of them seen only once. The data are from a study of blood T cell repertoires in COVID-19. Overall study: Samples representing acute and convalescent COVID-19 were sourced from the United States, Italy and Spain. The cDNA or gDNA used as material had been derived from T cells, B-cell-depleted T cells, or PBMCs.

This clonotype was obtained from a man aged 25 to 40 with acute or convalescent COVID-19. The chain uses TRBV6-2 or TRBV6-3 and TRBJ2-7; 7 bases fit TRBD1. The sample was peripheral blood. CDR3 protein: CASSLDRHISYEQYF. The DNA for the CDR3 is TGTGCCAGCAGCCTGGACAGGCATATCTCCTACGAGCAGTACTTC.